This T cell receptor (beta chain) originates from a study of blood T cell repertoires in COVID-19. The V gene lost 1 base and the J gene lost 0 bases, with 5 bases spanning the gap. CDR1 and CDR2 from the germline V gene are SGHRS and YFSETQ. The length of the CDR3 is 14 residues. This clone was detected once. Other DNA sequences in the sample encode the same CDR3. Only in-frame clones appear in the TCRdb table, and some are missing; sequencing was by immunoSEQ multiplex PCR. The sample includes 53,000 or so clones, roughly 83% seen only once; the top ten take 17%. This TCR came from a man aged 70 or older with active COVID-19. Sequenced input: peripheral blood. This chain links TRBV5-1 with TRBJ1-3; D gene uncertain. The CDR3 reads CASSLSLSGNTIYF. CDR3 in DNA: TGCGCCAGCAGCTTGTCTCTCTCTGGAAACACCATATATTTT.